These T cell receptor beta chains were read from a single sample in a study of T cell responses to AZD1222 COVID-19 vaccine. Measured with immunoSEQ multiplex PCR; TCRdb has only the in-frame clones, and not every one. The repertoire holds 50,000 to 70,000 clones, with 75% to 90% as singletons. This specimen was peripheral blood, taken on day 0 of MenACWY control vaccination. Receptors originate from an adult in good health. Each CDR3 is given with its conserved first and last residue. A D gene is named only where the DNA matches it firmly. Rows may omit the clone size; those that give it use once, few, many or a size class.

D gene | clone size | V gene | CDR3 protein
TRBD1 | - | TRBV7-2 | CASSLAGQGPYEQYF
TRBD1 | - | TRBV28 | CASRTGTANSPLHF
- | - | TRBV28 | CASRSDQPQHF
- | - | TRBV6-2/TRBV6-3 | CASSSLVGEAQYF
TRBD2 | - | TRBV11-2 | CASSLGLAGVYEQYF
- | - | TRBV10-3 | CAIKRTGNTEAFF
- | - | TRBV2 | CASSDPGTAGETQYF
TRBD2 | - | TRBV7-9 | CASSLRTSGRQNEQFF
- | - | TRBV3-1/TRBV3-2 | CASSQIIGEGSEKLFF
TRBD1 | once | TRBV28 | CASSLGQSIAKNIQYF
TRBD2 | once | TRBV29-1 | CSVRGSSGRAYVDTQYF
- | - | TRBV30 | CALSPHSGNTIYF
- | - | TRBV7-9 | CASRTGGPQETQYF
- | - | TRBV3-1/TRBV3-2 | CASSQGGGAQYF
- | medium-sized | TRBV4-2 | CASSQERVNTGELFF
TRBD1 | - | TRBV19 | CASNAGGTEAFF
- | - | TRBV29-1 | CSATGAALTYNEQFF
TRBD1 | - | TRBV28 | CASSWGTGGDYGYTF
- | once | TRBV7-2 | CASSPRTRAYEQYF
TRBD2 | - | TRBV19 | CASSISAGVDTQYF
- | - | TRBV28 | CASSQDFPWGVQNTEAFF
- | - | TRBV30 | CALDTRSSYNSPLHF
- | - | TRBV6-2/TRBV6-3 | CASSSYEMNTEAFF
- | - | TRBV9 | CASSVAPGAGELFF
- | - | TRBV6-5 | CASDGPSPLHF
- | few | TRBV18 | CASSPRSGDPTEAFF
- | - | TRBV19 | CASSWDGLYGYTF
TRBD2 | - | TRBV28 | CASSTTSGQETQYF
- | - | TRBV5-1 | CASSLVVGFDQEQYF
- | once | TRBV7-9 | CASSLTRDDEAFF
- | - | TRBV6-2/TRBV6-3 | CASSYSGRPKQYF
- | once | TRBV19 | CASSIGGTQYF
TRBD1 | - | TRBV19 | CASSIRGTADQPQHF
TRBD1 | medium-sized | TRBV29-1 | CSGRQGETYEQYF
- | - | TRBV24-1 | CATSETRQGMYGYTF
- | - | TRBV3-1/TRBV3-2 | CASSADENTGELFF
TRBD2 | - | TRBV9 | CASSVGLAGSYEQYF
TRBD1 | - | TRBV19 | CASRATGGAGEQFF
TRBD2 | - | TRBV3-1/TRBV3-2 | CASSLLRLAETYEQYF
TRBD2 | - | TRBV4-3 | CASSQDLGSSGSPGYEQYF
- | - | TRBV11-2 | CASSLVGGGQYEQYF
TRBD1 | - | TRBV18 | CASSPLPGQGAFF
- | - | TRBV4-2 | CASSQDVSNQPQHF
- | - | TRBV11-1 | CASTNYGELFF
TRBD2 | once | TRBV5-1 | CASSSLAGVKSYNEQFF
TRBD2 | - | TRBV27 | CASAHSLSGNNEQFF
- | - | TRBV7-9 | CASSFADYYEQYF